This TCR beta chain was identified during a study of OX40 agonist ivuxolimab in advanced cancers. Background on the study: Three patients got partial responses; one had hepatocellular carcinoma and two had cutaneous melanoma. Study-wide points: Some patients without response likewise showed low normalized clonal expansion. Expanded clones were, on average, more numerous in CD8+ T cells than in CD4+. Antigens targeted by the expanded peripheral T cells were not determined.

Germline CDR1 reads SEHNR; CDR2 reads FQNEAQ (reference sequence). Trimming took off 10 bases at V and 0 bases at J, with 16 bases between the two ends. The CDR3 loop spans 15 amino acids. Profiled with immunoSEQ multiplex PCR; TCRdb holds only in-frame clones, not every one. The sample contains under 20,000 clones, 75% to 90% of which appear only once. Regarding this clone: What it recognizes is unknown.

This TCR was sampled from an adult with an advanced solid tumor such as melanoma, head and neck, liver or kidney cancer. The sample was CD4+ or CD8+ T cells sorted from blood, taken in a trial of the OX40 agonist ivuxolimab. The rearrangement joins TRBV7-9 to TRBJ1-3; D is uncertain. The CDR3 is CATLTAEDSGNTIYF. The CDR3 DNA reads TGTGCCACGCTGACGGCGGAAGACTCTGGAAACACCATATATTTT.